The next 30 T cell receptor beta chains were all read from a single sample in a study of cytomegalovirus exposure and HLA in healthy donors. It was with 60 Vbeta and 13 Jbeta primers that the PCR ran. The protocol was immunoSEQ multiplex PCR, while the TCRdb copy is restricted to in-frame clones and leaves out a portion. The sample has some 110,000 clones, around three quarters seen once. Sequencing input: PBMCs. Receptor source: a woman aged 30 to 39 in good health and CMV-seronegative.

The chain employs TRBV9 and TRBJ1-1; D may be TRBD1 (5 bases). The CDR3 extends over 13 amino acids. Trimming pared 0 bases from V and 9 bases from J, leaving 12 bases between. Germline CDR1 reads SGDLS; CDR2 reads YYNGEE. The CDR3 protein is CASSVGQQSQAFF. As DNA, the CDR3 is TGTGCCAGCAGCGTAGGACAGCAAAGTCAAGCTTTCTTT.

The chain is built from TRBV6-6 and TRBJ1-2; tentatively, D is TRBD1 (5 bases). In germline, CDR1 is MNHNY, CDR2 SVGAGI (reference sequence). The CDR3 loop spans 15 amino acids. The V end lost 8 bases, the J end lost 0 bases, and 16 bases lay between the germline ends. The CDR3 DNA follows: TGTGCCAGCTTTCCCGAGGGGAGGCCTAACTATGGCTACACCTTC. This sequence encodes CASFPEGRPNYGYTF.

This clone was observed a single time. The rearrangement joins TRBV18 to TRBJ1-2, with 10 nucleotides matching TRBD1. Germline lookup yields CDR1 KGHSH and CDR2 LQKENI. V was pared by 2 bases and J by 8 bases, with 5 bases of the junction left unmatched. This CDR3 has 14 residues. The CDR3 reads CASSPGTGVSGYTF. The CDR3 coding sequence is TGTGCCAGCTCACCAGGGACAGGGGTTAGCGGCTACACCTTC.

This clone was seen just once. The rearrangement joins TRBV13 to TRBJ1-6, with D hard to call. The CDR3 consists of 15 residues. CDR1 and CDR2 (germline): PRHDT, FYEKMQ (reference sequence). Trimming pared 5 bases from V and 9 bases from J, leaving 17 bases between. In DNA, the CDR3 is TGTGCCAGCAGCGTCAGCGGTCTTTTGGGTTCACCCCTCCACTTT. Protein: CASSVSGLLGSPLHF.

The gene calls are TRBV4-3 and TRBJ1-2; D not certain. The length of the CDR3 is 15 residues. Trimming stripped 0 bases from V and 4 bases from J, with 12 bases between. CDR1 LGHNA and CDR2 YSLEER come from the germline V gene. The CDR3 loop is CASSQDFAVFYGYTF. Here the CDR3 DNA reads TGCGCCAGCAGCCAAGATTTCGCAGTCTTCTATGGCTACACCTTC.

The CDR3 nucleotides are TGTGCCTGGAGTGGGACAGGGGGTGGTCAGCCCCAGCATTTT. Translated: CAWSGTGGGQPQHF. The chain employs TRBV30 and TRBJ1-5, with 10 bases lining up with TRBD1. Germline V lookup: CDR1 GTSNPN, CDR2 SVGIG (reference sequence). This CDR3 region has 14 residues. J was trimmed by 6 bases and V by 1 base; bases with no gene match: 3.

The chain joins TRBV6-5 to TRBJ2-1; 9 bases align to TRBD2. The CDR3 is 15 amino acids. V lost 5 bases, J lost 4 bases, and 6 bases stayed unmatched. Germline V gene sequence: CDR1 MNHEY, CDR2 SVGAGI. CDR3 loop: CASSRSGGKYNEQFF. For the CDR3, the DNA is TGTGCCAGCAGTAGGAGCGGGGGGAAATACAATGAGCAGTTCTTC.

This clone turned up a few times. CDR3 nucleotide sequence: TGCAGCGTTGAAGATGAGGGCACTGAAGCTTTCTTT. It codes for CSVEDEGTEAFF. V is TRBV29-1 and J is TRBJ1-1; D unresolved. The CDR3 length is 12 residues. Germline V gene sequence: CDR1 SQVTM, CDR2 ANQGSEA. V lost 0 bases to trimming and J lost 4 bases, with 6 bases between them.

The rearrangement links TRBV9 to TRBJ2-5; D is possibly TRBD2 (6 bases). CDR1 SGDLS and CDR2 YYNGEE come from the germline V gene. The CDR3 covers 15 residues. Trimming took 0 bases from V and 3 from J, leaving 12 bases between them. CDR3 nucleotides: TGTGCCAGCAGCGTAGGCCTAGCGAGAAAAGAGACCCAGTACTTC. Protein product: CASSVGLARKETQYF. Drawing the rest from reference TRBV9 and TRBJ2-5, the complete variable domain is DSGVTQTPKHLITATGQRVTLRCSPRSGDLSVYWYQQSLDQGLQFLIQYYNGEERAKGNILERFSAQQFPDLHSELNLSSLELGDSALYFCASSVGLARKETQYFGPGTRLLVL.

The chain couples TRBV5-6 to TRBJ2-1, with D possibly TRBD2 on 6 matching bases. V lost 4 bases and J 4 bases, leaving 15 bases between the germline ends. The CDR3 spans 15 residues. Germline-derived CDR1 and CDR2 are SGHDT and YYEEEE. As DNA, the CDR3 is TGTGCCAGCAGCGGGAGGAGGGCGGGATACAATGAGCAGTTCTTC. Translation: CASSGRRAGYNEQFF.

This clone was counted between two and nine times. CDR3: CAAGDSNGEAFF. CDR3 DNA: TGTGCCGCCGGGGACAGTAACGGTGAAGCTTTCTTT. This chain uses TRBV28 with TRBJ1-1, with 7 bases aligning to TRBD1. The CDR3 has 12 residues. Germline trimming cut 11 bases from V and 7 bases from J; bases unmatched to any gene: 10. Germline CDR1 and CDR2: MDHEN and SYDVKM.

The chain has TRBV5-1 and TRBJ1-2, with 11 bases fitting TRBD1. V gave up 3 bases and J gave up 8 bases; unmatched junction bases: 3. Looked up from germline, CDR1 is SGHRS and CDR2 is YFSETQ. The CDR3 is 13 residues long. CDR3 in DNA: TGCGCCAGCAGCTACGGACAGGGGGCAGGCTACACCTTC. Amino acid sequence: CASSYGQGAGYTF.

The CDR3 DNA is TGCGCCAGCAGCCAAGATCTCCTAGGGACTAGCGGGAGTGGTTGGGATACGCAGTATTTT. Amino acids: CASSQDLLGTSGSGWDTQYF. The rearrangement uses TRBV4-1 and TRBJ2-3; 14 bases agree with TRBD2. The germline V gene encodes CDR1 MGHRA and CDR2 YSYEKL. J was trimmed by 6 bases and V by 0 bases; bases with no gene match: 14. This CDR3 has 20 amino acids.

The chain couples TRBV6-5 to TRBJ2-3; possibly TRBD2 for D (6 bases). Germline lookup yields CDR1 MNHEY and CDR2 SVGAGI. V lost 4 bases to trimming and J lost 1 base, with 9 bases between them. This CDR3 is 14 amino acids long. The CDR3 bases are TGTGCCAGCAGTTGGGGGGAGGGCACAGATACGCAGTATTTT. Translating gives CASSWGEGTDTQYF.

In nucleotides, the CDR3 is TGTGCCAGCAGCCCCTTAGCGGGAGGGCCCTTCTTC. It encodes CASSPLAGGPFF. V is TRBV7-6 and J is TRBJ2-1, with 11 bases fitting TRBD2. The V gene's germline CDR1 is SGHVS and CDR2 FNYEAQ. After removal of 5 bases from V and 16 bases from J, the junction contained 7 bases not matched to a gene. This CDR3 contains 12 residues.

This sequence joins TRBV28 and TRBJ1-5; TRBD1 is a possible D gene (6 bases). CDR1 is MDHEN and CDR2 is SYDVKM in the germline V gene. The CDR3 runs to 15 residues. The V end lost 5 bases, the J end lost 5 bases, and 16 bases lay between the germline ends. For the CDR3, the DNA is TGTGCCAGCAGTCTTAGTGGGGACATATATCAGCCCCAGCATTTT. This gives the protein CASSLSGDIYQPQHF.

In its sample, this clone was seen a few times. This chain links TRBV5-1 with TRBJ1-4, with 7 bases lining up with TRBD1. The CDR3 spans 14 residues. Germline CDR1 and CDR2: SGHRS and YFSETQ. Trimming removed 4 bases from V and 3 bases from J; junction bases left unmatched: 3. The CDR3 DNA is TGCGCCAGCAGCGCGGGACAGCCTAATGAAAAACTGTTTTTT. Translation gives CASSAGQPNEKLFF.

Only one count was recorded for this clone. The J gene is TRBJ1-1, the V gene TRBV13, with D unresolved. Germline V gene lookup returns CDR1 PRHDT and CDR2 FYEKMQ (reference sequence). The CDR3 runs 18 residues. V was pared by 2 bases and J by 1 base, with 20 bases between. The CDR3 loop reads CASSLFRGRVSQNTEAFF. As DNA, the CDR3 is TGTGCCAGCAGCTTATTTCGGGGAAGGGTGAGTCAGAACACTGAAGCTTTCTTT.

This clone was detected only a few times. CDR3 nucleotides: TGCGCCAGCAGCCCCCGTTTGGCAAACTATGGCTACACCTTC. Its translation: CASSPRLANYGYTF. The chain couples TRBV4-3 to TRBJ1-2; D gene unclear. Germline loops: CDR1 LGHNA, CDR2 YSLEER. Between the trimmed V and J ends, which lost 4 bases and 2 bases, there was a span of 11 bases. The CDR3 contains 14 residues.

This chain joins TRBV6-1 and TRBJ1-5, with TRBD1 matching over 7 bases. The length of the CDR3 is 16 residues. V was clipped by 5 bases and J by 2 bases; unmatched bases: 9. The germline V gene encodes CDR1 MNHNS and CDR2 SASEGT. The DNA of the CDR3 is TGTGCCAGCAGTAAAGAGACAGGGTACGGCAATCAGCCCCAGCATTTT. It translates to CASSKETGYGNQPQHF.

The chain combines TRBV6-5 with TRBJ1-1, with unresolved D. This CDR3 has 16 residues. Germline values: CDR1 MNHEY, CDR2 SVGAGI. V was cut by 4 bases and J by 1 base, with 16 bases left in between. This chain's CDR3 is CASSSLPGPENTEAFF. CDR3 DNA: TGTGCCAGCAGTTCTCTACCCGGTCCCGAGAACACTGAAGCTTTCTTT.

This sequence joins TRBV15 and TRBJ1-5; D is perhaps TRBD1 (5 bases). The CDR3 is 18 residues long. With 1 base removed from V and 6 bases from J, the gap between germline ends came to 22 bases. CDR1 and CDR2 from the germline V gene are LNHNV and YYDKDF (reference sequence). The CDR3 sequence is CATSRGKTERDPGQPQHF. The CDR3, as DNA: TGTGCCACCAGCAGAGGGAAGACGGAGCGGGACCCGGGTCAGCCCCAGCATTTT.

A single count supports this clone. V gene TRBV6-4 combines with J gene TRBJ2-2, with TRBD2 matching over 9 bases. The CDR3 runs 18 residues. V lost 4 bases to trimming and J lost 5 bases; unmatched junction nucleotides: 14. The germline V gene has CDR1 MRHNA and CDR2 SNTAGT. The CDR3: CASSVGVFSGSGTGELFF. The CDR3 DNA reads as TGTGCCAGCAGTGTCGGGGTTTTTAGCGGGAGCGGAACCGGGGAGCTGTTTTTT.

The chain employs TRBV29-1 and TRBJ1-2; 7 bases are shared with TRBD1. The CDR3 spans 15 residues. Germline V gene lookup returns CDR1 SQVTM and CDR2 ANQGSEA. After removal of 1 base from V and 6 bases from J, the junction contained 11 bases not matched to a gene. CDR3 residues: CSVEGPTGTGDGYTF. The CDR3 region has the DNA TGCAGCGTTGAAGGGCCGACAGGGACGGGGGATGGCTACACCTTC.

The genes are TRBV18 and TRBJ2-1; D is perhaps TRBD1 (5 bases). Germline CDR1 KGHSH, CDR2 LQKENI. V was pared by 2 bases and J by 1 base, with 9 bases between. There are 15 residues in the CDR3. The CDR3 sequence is CASSPKQVSYNEQFF. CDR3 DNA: TGTGCCAGCTCACCAAAACAGGTATCCTACAATGAGCAGTTCTTC.

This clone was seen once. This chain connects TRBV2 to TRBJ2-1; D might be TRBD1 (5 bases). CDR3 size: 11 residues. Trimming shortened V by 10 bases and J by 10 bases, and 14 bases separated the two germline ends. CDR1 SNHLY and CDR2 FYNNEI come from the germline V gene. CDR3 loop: CANTVGAEQFF. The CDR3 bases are TGTGCCAACACCGTTGGGGCCGAGCAGTTCTTC.

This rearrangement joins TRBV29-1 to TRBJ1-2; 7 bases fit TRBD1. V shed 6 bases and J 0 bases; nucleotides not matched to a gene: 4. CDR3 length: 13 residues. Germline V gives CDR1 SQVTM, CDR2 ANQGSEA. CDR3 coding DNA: TGCAGCGTCGGACAGGTCGCTAACTATGGCTACACCTTC. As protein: CSVGQVANYGYTF. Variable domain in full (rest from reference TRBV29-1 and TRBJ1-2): SAVISQKPSRDICQRGTSLTIQCQVDSQVTMMFWYRQQPGQSLTLIATANQGSEATYESGFVIDKFPISRPNLTFSTLTVSNMSPEDSSIYLCSVGQVANYGYTFGSGTRLTVV.

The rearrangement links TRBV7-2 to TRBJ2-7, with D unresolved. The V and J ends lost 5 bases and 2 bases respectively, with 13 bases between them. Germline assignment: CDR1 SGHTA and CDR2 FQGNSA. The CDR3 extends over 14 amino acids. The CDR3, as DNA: TGTGCCAGCAGCCTAGGTTCCGTTCCCTACGAGCAGTACTTC. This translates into CASSLGSVPYEQYF.

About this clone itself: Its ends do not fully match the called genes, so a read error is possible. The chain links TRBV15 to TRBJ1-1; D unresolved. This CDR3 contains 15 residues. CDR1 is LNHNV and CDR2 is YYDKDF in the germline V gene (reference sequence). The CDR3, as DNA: TGTGCCACCAGCAGAGGCGGGTCCTCGAACGCTGAAGCTTTCTTT. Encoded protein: CATSRGGSSNAEAFF. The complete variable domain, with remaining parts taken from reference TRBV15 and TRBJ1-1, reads DAMVIQNPRYQVTQFGKPVTLSCSQTLNHNVMYWYQQKSSQAPKLLFHYYDKDFNNEADTPDNFQSRRPNTSFCFLDIRSPGLGDTAMYLCATSRGGSSNAEAFFGQGTRLTVV.

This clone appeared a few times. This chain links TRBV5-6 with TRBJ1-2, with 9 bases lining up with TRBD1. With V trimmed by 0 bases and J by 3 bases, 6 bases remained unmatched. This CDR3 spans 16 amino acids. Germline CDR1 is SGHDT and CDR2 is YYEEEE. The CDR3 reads CASSLAGDRGDYGYTF. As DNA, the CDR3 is TGTGCCAGCAGCTTGGCGGGAGACAGGGGGGACTATGGCTACACCTTC.